Listed here is a single T cell receptor beta chain. The sample originates from a study of T cell changes during pregnancy in multiple sclerosis. Germline V gene data show CDR1 as SNHLY and CDR2 as FYNNEI. The V segment lost 2 bases and the J segment 4 bases; nucleotides outside the gene matches: 7. This CDR3 spans 15 amino acids. Profiling relied on immunoSEQ multiplex PCR, and the TCRdb table lists in-frame clones only, not all of them. The table has about 30,000 clones, 90% seen once. The TCR comes from a female donor in good health, enrolled as a control in a pregnancy study. This specimen was CD4+ T cells from peripheral blood mononuclear cells, taken in the third trimester of pregnancy. The V call is TRBV2, the J call TRBJ1-2; 7 positions match TRBD1. The CDR3 DNA reads as TGTGCCAGCAGTGAACTTTGGTCAGGGGGCTATGGCTACACCTTC. Protein product: CASSELWSGGYGYTF.